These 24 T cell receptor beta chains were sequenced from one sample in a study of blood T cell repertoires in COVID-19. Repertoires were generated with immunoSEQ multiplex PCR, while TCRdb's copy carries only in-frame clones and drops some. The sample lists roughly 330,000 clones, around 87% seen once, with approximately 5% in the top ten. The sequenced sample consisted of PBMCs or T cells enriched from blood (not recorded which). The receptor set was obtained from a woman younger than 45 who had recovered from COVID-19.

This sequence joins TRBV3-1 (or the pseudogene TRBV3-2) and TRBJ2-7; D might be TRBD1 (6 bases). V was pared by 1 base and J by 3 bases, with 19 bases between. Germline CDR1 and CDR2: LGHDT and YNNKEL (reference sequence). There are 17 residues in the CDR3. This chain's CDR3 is CASSQAGHFPSLYEQYF. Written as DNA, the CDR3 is TGTGCCAGCAGCCAAGCGGGACACTTTCCCTCACTCTACGAGCAGTACTTC.

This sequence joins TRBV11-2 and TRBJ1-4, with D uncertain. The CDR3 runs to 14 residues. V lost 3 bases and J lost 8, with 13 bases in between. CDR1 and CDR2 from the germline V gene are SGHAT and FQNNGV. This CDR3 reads CASSLGGSGEKLFF. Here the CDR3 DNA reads TGTGCCAGCAGCTTGGGAGGTTCAGGAGAAAAACTGTTTTTT.

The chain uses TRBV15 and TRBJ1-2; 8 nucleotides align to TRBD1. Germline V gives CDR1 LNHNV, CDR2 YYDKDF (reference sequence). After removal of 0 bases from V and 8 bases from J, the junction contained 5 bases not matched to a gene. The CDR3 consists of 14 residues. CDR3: CATSRDRTGRGYTF. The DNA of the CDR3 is TGTGCCACCAGCAGAGATCGGACAGGGAGAGGCTACACCTTC.

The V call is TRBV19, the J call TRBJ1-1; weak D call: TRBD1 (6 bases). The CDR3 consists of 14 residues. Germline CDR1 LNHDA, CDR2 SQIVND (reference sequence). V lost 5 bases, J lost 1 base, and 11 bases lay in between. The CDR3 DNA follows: TGTGCCAGTAGTTTGTGGGGGCCGAACACTGAAGCTTTCTTT. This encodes CASSLWGPNTEAFF.

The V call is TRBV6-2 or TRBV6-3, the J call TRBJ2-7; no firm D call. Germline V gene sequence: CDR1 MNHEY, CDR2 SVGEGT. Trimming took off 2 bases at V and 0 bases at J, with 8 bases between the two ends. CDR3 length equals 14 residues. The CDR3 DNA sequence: TGTGCCAGCAGTTACCGGGTTTACTCCTACGAGCAGTACTTC. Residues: CASSYRVYSYEQYF.

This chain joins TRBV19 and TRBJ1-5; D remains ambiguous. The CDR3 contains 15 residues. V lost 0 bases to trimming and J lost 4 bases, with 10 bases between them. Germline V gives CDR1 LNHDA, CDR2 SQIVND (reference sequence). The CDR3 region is CASSIEGSRNQPQHF. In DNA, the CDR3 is TGTGCCAGTAGTATAGAGGGCAGTCGGAATCAGCCCCAGCATTTT.

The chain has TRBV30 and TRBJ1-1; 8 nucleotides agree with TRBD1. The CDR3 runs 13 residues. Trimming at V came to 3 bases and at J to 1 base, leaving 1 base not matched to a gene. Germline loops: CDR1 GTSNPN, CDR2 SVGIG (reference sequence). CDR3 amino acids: CAWRGTGNTEAFF. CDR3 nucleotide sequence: TGTGCCTGGAGGGGGACAGGGAACACTGAAGCTTTCTTT.

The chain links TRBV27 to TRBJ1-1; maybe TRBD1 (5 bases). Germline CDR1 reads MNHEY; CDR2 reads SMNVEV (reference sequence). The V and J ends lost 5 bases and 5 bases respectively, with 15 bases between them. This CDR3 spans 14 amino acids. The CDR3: CASSLRGGITEAFF. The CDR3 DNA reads TGTGCCAGCAGTCTCCGGGGGGGGATAACTGAAGCTTTCTTT.

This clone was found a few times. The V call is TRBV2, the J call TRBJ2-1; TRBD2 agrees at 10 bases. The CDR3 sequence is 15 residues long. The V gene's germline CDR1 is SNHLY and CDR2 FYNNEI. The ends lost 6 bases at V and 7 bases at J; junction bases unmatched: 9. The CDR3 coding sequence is TGTGCCAGCAGGGCTCGGAGCGGGGGGGCAAATGAGCAGTTCTTC. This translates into CASRARSGGANEQFF.

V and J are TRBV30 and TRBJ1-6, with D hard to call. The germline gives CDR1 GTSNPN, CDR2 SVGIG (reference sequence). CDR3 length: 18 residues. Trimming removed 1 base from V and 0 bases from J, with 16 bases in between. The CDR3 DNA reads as TGTGCCTGGAGTGCCCGTGGCAGCTGGAGCTCCTATAATTCACCCCTCCACTTT. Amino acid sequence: CAWSARGSWSSYNSPLHF. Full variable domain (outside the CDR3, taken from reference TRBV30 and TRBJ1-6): SQTIHQWPATLVQPVGSPLSLECTVEGTSNPNLYWYRQAAGRGLQLLFYSVGIGQISSEVPQNLSASRPQDRQFILSSKKLLLSDSGFYLCAWSARGSWSSYNSPLHFGNGTRLTVT.

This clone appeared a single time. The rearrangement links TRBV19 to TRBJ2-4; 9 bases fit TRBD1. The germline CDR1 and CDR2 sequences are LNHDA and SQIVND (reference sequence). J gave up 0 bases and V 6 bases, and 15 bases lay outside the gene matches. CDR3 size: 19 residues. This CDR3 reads CASREAGTGWALAKNIQYF. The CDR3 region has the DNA TGTGCCAGTAGGGAGGCCGGGACAGGGTGGGCCTTAGCCAAAAACATTCAGTACTTC.

The CDR3 region has the DNA TGTGCCAGCAGCTTGATAGCGTCAGGTGAAGCTTTCTTT. Protein: CASSLIASGEAFF. V and J are TRBV5-4 and TRBJ1-1; no clear D gene. The ends were cut back, 1 base at V and 7 bases at J, with 11 bases in the middle. The CDR3 sequence is 13 residues long. Germline-derived CDR1 and CDR2 are SGHNT and YYREEE (reference sequence). The complete variable domain, with remaining parts taken from reference TRBV5-4 and TRBJ1-1, reads ETGVTQSPTHLIKTRGQQVTLRCSSQSGHNTVSWYQQALGQGPQFIFQYYREEENGRGNFPPRFSGLQFPNYSSELNVNALELDDSALYLCASSLIASGEAFFGQGTRLTVV.

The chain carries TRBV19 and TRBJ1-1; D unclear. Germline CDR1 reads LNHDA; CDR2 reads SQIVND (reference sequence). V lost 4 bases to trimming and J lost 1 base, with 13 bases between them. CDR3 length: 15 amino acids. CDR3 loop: CASSSQEKPNTEAFF. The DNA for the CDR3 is TGTGCCAGTAGTAGTCAGGAAAAACCGAACACTGAAGCTTTCTTT.

CDR3 sequence: CASSLISPGNNEQFF. The CDR3 DNA sequence: TGTGCCAGCAGTTTAATCTCCCCGGGGAACAATGAGCAGTTCTTC. V gene TRBV28 combines with J gene TRBJ2-1; TRBD2 is a possible D gene (5 bases). V lost 2 bases and J 5 bases, leaving 13 bases between the germline ends. The CDR3 consists of 15 residues. CDR1 is MDHEN, CDR2 SYDVKM, per germline.

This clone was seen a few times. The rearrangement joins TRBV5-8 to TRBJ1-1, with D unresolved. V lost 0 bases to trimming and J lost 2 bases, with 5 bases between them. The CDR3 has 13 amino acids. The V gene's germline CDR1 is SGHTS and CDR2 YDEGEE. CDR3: CASSLAGNTEAFF. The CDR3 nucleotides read TGTGCCAGCAGCTTGGCCGGTAACACTGAAGCTTTCTTT.

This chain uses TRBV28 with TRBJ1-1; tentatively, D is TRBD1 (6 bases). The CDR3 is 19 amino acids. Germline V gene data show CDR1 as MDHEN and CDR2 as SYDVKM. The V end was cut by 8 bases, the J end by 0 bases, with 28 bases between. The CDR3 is CASPRGGRIGGAMNTEAFF. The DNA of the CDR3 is TGTGCCAGCCCGCGGGGGGGCCGAATAGGAGGGGCCATGAACACTGAAGCTTTCTTT.

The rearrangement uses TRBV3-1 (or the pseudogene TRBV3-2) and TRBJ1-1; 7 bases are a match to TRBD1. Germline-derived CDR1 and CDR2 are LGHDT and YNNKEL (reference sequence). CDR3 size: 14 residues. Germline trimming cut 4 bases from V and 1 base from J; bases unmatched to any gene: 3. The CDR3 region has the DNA TGTGCCAGCAGCCGAGACAGGGCGAACACTGAAGCTTTCTTT. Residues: CASSRDRANTEAFF.

The CDR3 DNA reads TGTGCCAGCAGTGAAGGAGGGGCAGGCCCCTCTGGGGCCAACGTCCTGACTTTC. The encoded protein is CASSEGGAGPSGANVLTF. The chain joins TRBV25-1 to TRBJ2-6, with a weak D call TRBD2 (6 bases). The germline V gene has CDR1 MGHDK and CDR2 SYGVNS. The CDR3 loop spans 18 amino acids. V was cut by 2 bases and J by 0 bases, with 14 bases left in between.

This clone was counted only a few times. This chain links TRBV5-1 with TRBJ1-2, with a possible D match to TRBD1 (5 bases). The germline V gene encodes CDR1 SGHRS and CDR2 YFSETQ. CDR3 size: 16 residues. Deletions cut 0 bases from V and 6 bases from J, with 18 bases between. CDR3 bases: TGCGCCAGCAGCTTGGTAGCAGGGAATGTCAGAGATGGCTACACCTTC. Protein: CASSLVAGNVRDGYTF.

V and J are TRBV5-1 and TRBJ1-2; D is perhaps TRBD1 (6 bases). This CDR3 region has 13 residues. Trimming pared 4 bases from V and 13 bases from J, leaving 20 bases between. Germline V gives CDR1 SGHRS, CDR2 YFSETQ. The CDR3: CASSQGQGLTFTF. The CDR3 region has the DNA TGCGCCAGCAGCCAGGGGCAGGGACTAACATTCACCTTC. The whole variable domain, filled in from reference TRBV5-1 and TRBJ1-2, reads KAGVTQTPRYLIKTRGQQVTLSCSPISGHRSVSWYQQTPGQGLQFLFEYFSETQRNKGNFPGRFSGRQFSNSRSEMNVSTLELGDSALYLCASSQGQGLTFTFGSGTRLTVV.

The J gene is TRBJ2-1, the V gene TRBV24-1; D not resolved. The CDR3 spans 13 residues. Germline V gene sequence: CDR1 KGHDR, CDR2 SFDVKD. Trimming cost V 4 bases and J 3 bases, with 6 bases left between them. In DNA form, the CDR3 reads TGTGCCACCAGTGAGGGCAGCTACAATGAGCAGTTCTTC. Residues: CATSEGSYNEQFF.

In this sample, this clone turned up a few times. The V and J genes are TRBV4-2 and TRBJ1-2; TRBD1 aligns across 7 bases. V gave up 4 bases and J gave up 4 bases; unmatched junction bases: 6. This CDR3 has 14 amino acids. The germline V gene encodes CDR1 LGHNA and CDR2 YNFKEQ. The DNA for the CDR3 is TGTGCCAGCAGCCGGCAGGGGGAAAGCTATGGCTACACCTTC. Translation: CASSRQGESYGYTF.

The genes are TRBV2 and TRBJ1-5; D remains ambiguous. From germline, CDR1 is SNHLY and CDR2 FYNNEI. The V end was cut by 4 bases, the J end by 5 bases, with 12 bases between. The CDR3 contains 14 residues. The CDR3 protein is CASSGSRDYQPQHF. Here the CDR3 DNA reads TGTGCCAGCAGTGGCAGCCGAGACTATCAGCCCCAGCATTTT.

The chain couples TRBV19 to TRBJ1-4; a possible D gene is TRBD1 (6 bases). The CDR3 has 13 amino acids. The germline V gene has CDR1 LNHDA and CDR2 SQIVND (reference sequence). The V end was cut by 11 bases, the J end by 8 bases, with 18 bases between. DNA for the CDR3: TGTGCCTGCAGGGGCCCCGGTCAGGAAAAACTGTTTTTT. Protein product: CACRGPGQEKLFF.